What follows is one TCR beta chain and its context. Its recognized antigen is unknown. No base qualities exist here, and no much larger clone lies one base off it. Reading from cysteine to phenylalanine, the CDR3 counts 12 amino acids. Solely the CDR3 DNA is kept, with 36 bases framed from the first base. V loses 5 bases of germline sequence and J loses 8 bases, and the interval between the two ends is 10 bases. CDR1 and CDR2 are read off the germline V gene (reference sequence) as LNHNV and YYDKDF. These data belong to a study of human T cells and chemical hapten exposure (dated by TCRdb to the early 2020s). Some background on the complete study: For sensitization, 2% DPC in acetone was applied to a roughly 2 cm by roughly 2 cm area of upper inner arm skin. Patch testing was done on the upper back using Finn chambers containing 0.01% DPC, and results were scored after 6 days according to International Contact Dermatitis Research Group standards. Twenty-nine alopecia patients provided blood for TCR sequencing at one to four time points (pre-sensitization, 2, 6 and 24 weeks). Blood samples were taken from patients before sensitization (week 0) and then at 2, 6 and about 24 weeks after DPC sensitization. In alopecia patients, the study followed how the peripheral blood TCR repertoire changed in vivo over primary and secondary sensitization to diphenylcyclopropenone (DPC), a hapten. Throughout the roughly 23-week study period, patients were also given weekly therapeutic DPC doses on the scalp. Most of the patients in the cohort were female, and the cohort covered alopecia areata with under or over 50% scalp involvement, alopecia totalis and alopecia universalis. Libraries were pooled for sequencing, and variation in per-sample TCR yields was attributed mainly to small differences in library volumes within the pool.

Preparation of the library involved RACE. Instrument on record: NextSeq 500. Library preparation attached unique molecular identifiers to individual cDNA molecules for quantitative, reproducible TCR counting. Each blood RNA sample was used to sequence both TCR alpha and TCR beta chains. The authors processed their data as follows. A median of around 100,000 TCRs per sample was observed, with a range of 23,224 to 690,600. The Decombinator software suite was used to annotate V, J and CDR3 in the TCR reads. Every sample was subsampled to the same number of TCRs (28,000) for the PS versus PT1 abundance plots. TCRs were defined as expanded if absent before sensitization and observed at least eight times at the 2-week time point. TCRdb reprocessed the public reads (quality trimming at Q25 with fastp, clone calling with MiXCR) and kept in-frame beta chains. Records with the same CDR3 protein are collapsed into one entry carrying the most frequent genes and DNA. These V and J calls are TCRdb output, not the study's own analysis. Across this sample there are 150,000 to 200,000 distinct CDR3 sequences, with approximately 30% seen only once. The ten largest make up around 2.3% of the sample.

Reading the label with the study, this specimen's time point is: patch test 3, about 24 weeks after DPC sensitization. This specimen's treatment or condition label, interpreted: therapeutic diphenylcyclopropenone sensitization with weekly scalp DPC. At each patch-test visit, blood was drawn before the patch test was applied. Patients were eligible if aged 18 to 70, diagnosed with alopecia and judged suitable for DPC therapy, and pregnant patients were excluded. Unfractionated whole blood was collected in Tempus Blood RNA tubes, and total RNA was extracted from that blood. General study outcomes and caveats: The number of PT1 expanded TCRs positively correlated with patch test score, significant at thresholds 8, 16 and 32 but not 4. Repeated subsampling changed both the strength of the expansion versus patch-test correlation and the threshold at which that correlation became significant. All patients had alopecia, a presumed autoimmune disease, so their immune response might differ from that of healthy individuals. No change with DPC sensitization was found in the number of TCRs above 1 in 1000 frequency, and no evidence of global repertoire structure alterations was found. Significantly more large CDR3 similarity clusters were formed by expanded TCRs than by pre-sensitization or healthy control sets, consistent with antigen-driven responses.

The sequencing used whole blood, collected in connection with sensitization to the hapten diphenylcyclopropenone (DPC). The sequence derives from a woman aged 18 to 35 with alopecia areata. Some clones in this sample may be carry-over from other donors' samples. The chain is assembled from TRBV15 and TRBJ2-1, with no confident D gene call. The CDR3 reads CATSPQLHEQFF. DNA sequence: TGTGCCACCAGCCCACAACTACATGAGCAGTTCTTC.